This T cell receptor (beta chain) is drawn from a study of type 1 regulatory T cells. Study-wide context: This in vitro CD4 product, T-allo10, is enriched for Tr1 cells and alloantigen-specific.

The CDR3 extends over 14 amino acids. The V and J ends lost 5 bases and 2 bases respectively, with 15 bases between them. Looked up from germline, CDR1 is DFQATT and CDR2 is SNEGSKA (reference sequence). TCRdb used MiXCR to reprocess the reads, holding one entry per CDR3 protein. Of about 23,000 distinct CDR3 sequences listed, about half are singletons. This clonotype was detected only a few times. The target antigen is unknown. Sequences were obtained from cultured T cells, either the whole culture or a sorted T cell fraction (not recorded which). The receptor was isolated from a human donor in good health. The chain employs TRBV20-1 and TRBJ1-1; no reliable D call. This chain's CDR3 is CSAPARTANTEAFF. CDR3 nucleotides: TGCAGTGCTCCCGCACGGACGGCTAACACTGAAGCTTTCTTT.